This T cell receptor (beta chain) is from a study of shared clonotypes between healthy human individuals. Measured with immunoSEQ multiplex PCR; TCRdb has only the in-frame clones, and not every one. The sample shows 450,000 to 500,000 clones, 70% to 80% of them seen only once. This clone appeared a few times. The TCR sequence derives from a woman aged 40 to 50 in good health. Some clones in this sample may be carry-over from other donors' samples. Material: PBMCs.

CDR3 nucleotide sequence: TGTGCCAGCAGCCCAAGGGGGCAGGGCTACACCTTC. Translating gives CASSPRGQGYTF. The chain links TRBV7-2 to TRBJ1-2; 7 positions agree with TRBD1. The CDR3 runs to 12 residues. Germline CDR1 reads SGHTA; CDR2 reads FQGNSA. The ends lost 5 bases at V and 8 bases at J; junction bases unmatched: 5.